The TCR beta chain under discussion was sequenced for a study of long-term antiretroviral therapy in people with HIV. Study-level results: Upon ART, diversity increased but remained lower than transplant donor controls.

The CDR3 has 15 amino acids. CDR1 SNHLY and CDR2 FYNNEI come from the germline V gene. Germline trimming cut 4 bases from V and 6 bases from J; bases unmatched to any gene: 11. Notes on this clone: The target antigen is unknown.

With survey level as its setting, the immunoSEQ assay was v3.0. Assay: immunoSEQ multiplex PCR; the TCRdb copy retains only in-frame clones and omits some. The sample consists of about 21,000 clones, 88% of them appearing once. The starting material was unsorted PBMCs, obtained 2.3 years after starting antiretroviral therapy. The V gene is TRBV2, the J gene TRBJ1-2; TRBD1 matches 7 bases. This TCR came from a man between 60 and 75 years old with HIV. The CDR3 here is CASSGGPTGRNGYTF. The CDR3 DNA is TGTGCCAGCAGTGGGGGGCCGACAGGGCGGAATGGCTACACCTTC.